This is a list of T cell receptor beta chains from one sample in a study of OX40 agonist ivuxolimab in advanced cancers. Produced via immunoSEQ multiplex PCR; TCRdb's table is partial and in-frame only. Among about 32,000 clones, 65% to 85% were seen once, and the ten largest hold 15% to 20%. The specimen was CD4+ or CD8+ T cells sorted from blood, collected in a trial of the OX40 agonist ivuxolimab. These receptors all come from an adult with an advanced solid tumor such as melanoma, head and neck, liver or kidney cancer. Both conserved end residues are part of each CDR3. A D gene is named only where the DNA matches it firmly. Expanded clones get a size class; other rows say once, few or many, or leave the size out.

D | size | J | V | DNA | CDR3
- | few | TRBJ2-1 | TRBV11-2 | TGTGCCAGCAGCTTTCGCGGGAATTACAATGAGCAGTTCTTC | CASSFRGNYNEQFF
- | - | TRBJ2-2 | TRBV7-8 | TGTGCCAGCAGCGCACCTTACGACCTAAACACCGGGGAGCTGTTTTTT | CASSAPYDLNTGELFF
TRBD2 | - | TRBJ2-1 | TRBV27 | TGTGCCAGCTGCCCGGGGCTAGCGGGTATTAATGAGCAGTTCTTC | CASCPGLAGINEQFF
- | - | TRBJ1-1 | TRBV7-9 | TGTGCCAGCAGCCCCCCGGCAGGGAACACTGAAGCTTTCTTT | CASSPPAGNTEAFF
- | - | TRBJ2-7 | TRBV19 | TGTGCCAGTAGTAACCCCGGGGGCGAAGGGTACGAGCAGTACTTC | CASSNPGGEGYEQYF
TRBD1 | - | TRBJ1-2 | TRBV5-5 | TGTGCCAGCAGCATTGACAGGGGCTATGGCTACACCTTC | CASSIDRGYGYTF
- | - | TRBJ2-1 | TRBV7-3 | TGTGCCAGCAGCTCAAACGGCAGGGGCCCCTACAATGAGCAGTTCTTC | CASSSNGRGPYNEQFF
TRBD2 | - | TRBJ2-7 | TRBV30 | TGTGCCTGGAGTCCTAGCGGGGTCTCCTACGAGCAGTACTTC | CAWSPSGVSYEQYF
- | - | TRBJ2-7 | TRBV27 | TGTGCCAGCAGTTTACGAGGGGTTTACGAGCAGTACTTC | CASSLRGVYEQYF
TRBD1 | - | TRBJ1-2 | TRBV7-9 | TGTGCCAGCAGCCCTCGGACAGGGGACGACTATGGCTACACCTTC | CASSPRTGDDYGYTF
- | - | TRBJ1-4 | TRBV28 | TGTGCCAGCAGTTTTACATCACAGGGAAAAGGAGTAAATGAAAAACTGTTTTTT | CASSFTSQGKGVNEKLFF
- | - | TRBJ2-1 | TRBV28 | TGTGCCATTCACCGGGACGCAAAGAACAATGAGCAGTTCTTC | CAIHRDAKNNEQFF
- | once | TRBJ1-3 | TRBV19 | TGTGCCAGTAGTATTGGCCAAGGCCTCTCTGGAAACACCATATATTTT | CASSIGQGLSGNTIYF
TRBD2 | medium-sized | TRBJ2-3 | TRBV6-5 | TGTGCCAGCCGATTTAGCGGGGGGGCGGCAGATACGCAGTATTTT | CASRFSGGAADTQYF
- | few | TRBJ2-1 | TRBV12-2 | TGTGCAAGTCGCTTAGCGATTAGGGGACTGAAGCAGTTCTTC | CASRLAIRGLKQFF
- | - | TRBJ2-1 | TRBV5-5 | TGTGCCAGCAGCTTGCCGGGTCACAATGAGCAGTTCTTC | CASSLPGHNEQFF
- | - | TRBJ2-3 | TRBV19 | TGTGCCACCTCTAGGACGTATAGCACAGATACGCAGTATTTT | CATSRTYSTDTQYF
- | - | TRBJ2-2 | TRBV15 | TGTGCCACCACTTCTGGGCAGGGGTACACCGGGGAGCTGTTTTTT | CATTSGQGYTGELFF
TRBD1 | - | TRBJ1-3 | TRBV4-1 | TGCGCCAGCAGCCAAGGTCAGGGACAGGGAAACACCATATATTTT | CASSQGQGQGNTIYF
- | - | TRBJ2-3 | TRBV6-1 | TGTGCCAGCAAACTCGGGATCTCGAGTATGGATACGCAGTATTTT | CASKLGISSMDTQYF
- | - | TRBJ2-7 | TRBV19 | TGTGCCTCACAGTCAGGGTCCTACGAGCAGTACTTC | CASQSGSYEQYF
- | - | TRBJ2-2 | TRBV11-2 | TGTGCCAGCAGCCATCGCCAGACCCGGACCGGGGAGCTGTTTTTT | CASSHRQTRTGELFF
- | - | TRBJ2-7 | TRBV27 | TGTGCCAGCTGGGACATGTACGAGCAGTACTTC | CASWDMYEQYF
- | - | TRBJ2-7 | TRBV5-1 | TGCGCCAGCAGCTCGCTCATTGTGGAGTCCTCCTTATGGTACGAGCAGTACTTC | CASSSLIVESSLWYEQYF
TRBD2 | - | TRBJ2-7 | TRBV5-1 | TGCGCCAGCAGCTTGGGACTAGCGAACGAGCAGTACTTC | CASSLGLANEQYF
TRBD1 | - | TRBJ2-1 | TRBV15 | TGTGCCACCACGCAAACAGGGGGCTTGGGGAATGAGCAGTTCTTC | CATTQTGGLGNEQFF
TRBD1 | - | TRBJ1-2 | TRBV27 | TGTGCCAGCAAACCACCGGGGGTAGGGGGCGCCTACTATGGCTACACCTTC | CASKPPGVGGAYYGYTF
- | - | TRBJ2-1 | TRBV6-1 | TGTGCCAGCAGTGAAGCGCTGGGTCAGCCTAATGAGCAGTTCTTC | CASSEALGQPNEQFF
- | - | TRBJ2-5 | TRBV15 | TGTGCCACCAGCAGAGATAGGACAGTACAAGAGACCCAGTACTTC | CATSRDRTVQETQYF
- | - | TRBJ2-3 | TRBV4-3 | TGCGCCAGCAGCCAAGGAGGGGCTGGTGTGGATACGCAGTATTTT | CASSQGGAGVDTQYF
- | - | TRBJ2-7 | TRBV6-5 | TGTGCCAGCAGTTACTCCTTGAGCTCCTACGAGCAGTACTTC | CASSYSLSSYEQYF
TRBD2 | - | TRBJ2-7 | TRBV11-2 | TGTGCCAGCAGCTCGGGGACTAGCGGGATTAAAGGAGAGCAGTACTTC | CASSSGTSGIKGEQYF
TRBD1 | - | TRBJ2-7 | TRBV28 | TGTGCCAGCAGTTTCCCGTCACCGTCCGGGACAGGGGGCATTGGGTTAGCCTACGAGCAGTACTTC | CASSFPSPSGTGGIGLAYEQYF
- | - | TRBJ1-2 | TRBV2 | TGTGCCAGCAGTCCCTTGGGGGGCGAGTACGGCTACACCTTC | CASSPLGGEYGYTF
TRBD1 | - | TRBJ2-7 | TRBV28 | TGTGCCAGCAGTTTCGGGACAGCCGACTACGAGCAGTACTTC | CASSFGTADYEQYF
- | - | TRBJ2-1 | TRBV7-9 | TGTGCCAGCAGCTCCGGGGGTACAGGGGCCGAGCAGTTCTTC | CASSSGGTGAEQFF
TRBD1 | - | TRBJ2-4 | TRBV2 | TGTGCCAGCAGTGGCAGGACAGGGGTACCCAAAAACATTCAGTACTTC | CASSGRTGVPKNIQYF
TRBD2 | - | TRBJ2-1 | TRBV7-9 | TGTGCCAGCAGTAAGGCCCGGGCGGGACTAGACAATGAGCAGTTCTTC | CASSKARAGLDNEQFF
- | few | TRBJ2-6 | TRBV4-1 | TGCGCCAGCAGCCCGACCGGGTGGTCTGGGGCCAACGTCCTGACTTTC | CASSPTGWSGANVLTF
TRBD1 | - | TRBJ2-7 | TRBV10-1 | TGCGCCAGCAGTGAGGGACAGGGTTACGAGCAGTACTTC | CASSEGQGYEQYF